A single sample is the source of the 14 T cell receptor beta chains below, sequenced in a study of lymphopenia after photon versus proton radiotherapy. The data were produced by immunoSEQ multiplex PCR, yet TCRdb's version contains in-frame clones alone and is incomplete. The sample has tens of thousands of clones, about 86% seen once; the top ten hold approximately 10%. Material: peripheral blood, obtained from a patient treated with proton-based radiotherapy. These receptors were taken from a woman aged 70 to 79 with pancreatic cancer. Some clones in this sample may be carry-over from other donors' samples.

This clone was seen once. The chain uses TRBV10-1 and TRBJ2-3, with TRBD2 as a possible D gene (6 bases). Germline lookup yields CDR1 WNHNN and CDR2 SYGVQD (reference sequence). V was cut by 7 bases and J by 1 base, with 9 bases left in between. CDR3 length: 13 amino acids. This CDR3 reads CASKASGTDTQYF. Written as DNA, the CDR3 is TGCGCCAGCAAGGCTAGCGGCACAGATACGCAGTATTTT.

This clone is a singleton in its sample. The chain combines TRBV6-1 with TRBJ1-2, with a possible D match to TRBD1 (5 bases). Germline V CDR1 and CDR2: MNHNS, SASEGT. CDR3 length: 16 amino acids. V lost 2 bases to trimming and J lost 7 bases, with 20 bases between them. Written as DNA, the CDR3 is TGTGCCAGCAGTGAATGGGGCCCGGCAGGGCTCGGTGGCTACACCTTC. This encodes CASSEWGPAGLGGYTF.

The rearrangement links TRBV10-3 to TRBJ2-3; TRBD1 matches at 12 bases. V lost 4 bases and J lost 2; bases outside the gene matches: 10. Germline-derived CDR1 and CDR2 are ENHRY and SYGVKD. This CDR3 has 18 residues. Here the CDR3 DNA reads TGTGCCATCAGTGCGGACCCGGGACAGGGGGCGTTCACAGATACGCAGTATTTT. The encoded protein is CAISADPGQGAFTDTQYF.

The chain combines TRBV4-2 with TRBJ2-7; no reliable D call. V shed 4 bases and J shed 3 bases, with 13 bases lying between them. This CDR3 is 14 amino acids long. Looked up from germline, CDR1 is LGHNA and CDR2 is YNFKEQ. CDR3 region: CASSPAGGVYEQYF. CDR3 nucleotides: TGTGCCAGCAGCCCTGCTGGCGGAGTCTACGAGCAGTACTTC.

The chain couples TRBV10-3 to TRBJ2-3, with 9 bases lining up with TRBD2. Germline trimming cut 6 bases from V and 3 bases from J; bases unmatched to any gene: 13. CDR3 length: 17 amino acids. Germline V lookup: CDR1 ENHRY, CDR2 SYGVKD. The CDR3 nucleotides are TGTGCCATCAGGGGGGGTGGTGGTAGCGGGAGAACAGATACGCAGTATTTT. Its translation is CAIRGGGGSGRTDTQYF.

The chain uses TRBV5-1 and TRBJ1-2; D may be TRBD1 (5 bases). V lost 3 bases and J lost 6, with 15 bases in between. In germline, CDR1 is SGHRS, CDR2 YFSETQ. The CDR3 is 14 amino acids. The CDR3 bases are TGCGCCAGCAGCTCGGGGACGGGGTTAAATGGCTACACCTTC. This codes for CASSSGTGLNGYTF.

The chain joins TRBV5-6 to TRBJ2-3; TRBD1 agrees at 7 bases. V lost 0 bases to trimming and J lost 9 bases; unmatched junction nucleotides: 10. The CDR3 has 15 residues. Germline loops: CDR1 SGHDT, CDR2 YYEEEE. CDR3 in DNA: TGTGCCAGCAGCTTGGTAGGGGGCAGTCAAAACACGCAGTATTTT. Protein: CASSLVGGSQNTQYF.

V usage is TRBV2 and J usage is TRBJ2-2; D is undetermined. The germline V gene encodes CDR1 SNHLY and CDR2 FYNNEI. Deletions cut 7 bases from V and 5 bases from J, with 5 bases between. This CDR3 spans 11 amino acids. In DNA, the CDR3 is TGTGCCAGCACTAGAACCGGGGAGCTGTTTTTT. Protein product: CASTRTGELFF.

The chain has TRBV29-1 and TRBJ2-2; maybe TRBD2 (6 bases). Between the trimmed V and J ends, which lost 8 bases and 5 bases, there was a span of 12 bases. Germline CDR1 reads SQVTM; CDR2 reads ANQGSEA. CDR3 length: 12 residues. CDR3 amino acids: CSSSGGTGELFF. As DNA, the CDR3 is TGCAGCTCATCTGGGGGGACCGGGGAGCTGTTTTTT.

The chain recombines TRBV7-9 with TRBJ2-6; 12 bases are a match to TRBD1. Germline CDR1 reads SEHNR; CDR2 reads FQNEAQ (reference sequence). J gave up 4 bases and V 5 bases, and 9 bases lay outside the gene matches. The CDR3 length is 18 residues. The CDR3 is CASSPRGQGARGANVLTF. As DNA, the CDR3 is TGTGCCAGCAGCCCAAGGGGACAGGGGGCGCGCGGGGCCAACGTCCTGACTTTC.

The chain links TRBV7-2 to TRBJ2-7; D is unclear. V lost 5 bases, J lost 0 bases, and 11 bases lay in between. Germline assignment: CDR1 SGHTA and CDR2 FQGNSA. CDR3 length equals 14 residues. DNA of the CDR3: TGTGCCAGCAGCAGGGATAGCCTCTCCTACGAGCAGTACTTC. Its protein product is CASSRDSLSYEQYF.

The chain uses TRBV19 and TRBJ1-2; 8 nucleotides line up with TRBD1. The CDR3 is 14 amino acids. After removal of 4 bases from V and 7 bases from J, the junction contained 8 bases not matched to a gene. Looked up from germline, CDR1 is LNHDA and CDR2 is SQIVND (reference sequence). CDR3 DNA sequence: TGTGCCAGTAGTACGACAGGGGACGTTGCTGGCTACACCTTC. This gives the protein CASSTTGDVAGYTF.

The V gene is TRBV29-1, the J gene TRBJ2-7; TRBD1 matches at 7 bases. Germline CDR1 reads SQVTM; CDR2 reads ANQGSEA. Losses at the gene ends were 6 bases for V and 1 base for J; bases not matched to a gene: 6. The CDR3 has 13 residues. The CDR3 DNA is TGCAGCGTCCGGACAGGTATATCCTACGAGCAGTACTTC. Its translation: CSVRTGISYEQYF.

V usage is TRBV6-1 and J usage is TRBJ2-7; 10 bases match TRBD1. Germline lookup yields CDR1 MNHNS and CDR2 SASEGT. V shed 6 bases and J 2 bases; nucleotides not matched to a gene: 1. This CDR3 has 13 residues. The chain's CDR3 is CASRGQGTYEQYF. The CDR3 region has the DNA TGTGCCAGCAGGGGACAGGGGACCTACGAGCAGTACTTC.